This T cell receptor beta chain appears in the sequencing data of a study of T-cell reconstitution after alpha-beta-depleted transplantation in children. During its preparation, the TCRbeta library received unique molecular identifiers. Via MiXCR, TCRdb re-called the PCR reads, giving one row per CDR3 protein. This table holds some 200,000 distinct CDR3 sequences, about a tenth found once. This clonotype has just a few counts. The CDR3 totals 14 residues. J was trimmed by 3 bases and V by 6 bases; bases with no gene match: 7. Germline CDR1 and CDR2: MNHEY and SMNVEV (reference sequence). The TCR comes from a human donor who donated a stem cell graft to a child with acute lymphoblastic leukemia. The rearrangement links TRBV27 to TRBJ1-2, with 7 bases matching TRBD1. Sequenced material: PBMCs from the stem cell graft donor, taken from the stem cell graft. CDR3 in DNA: TGTGCCAGCAGATACCGGACAGGAGACTATGGCTACACCTTC. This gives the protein CASRYRTGDYGYTF.